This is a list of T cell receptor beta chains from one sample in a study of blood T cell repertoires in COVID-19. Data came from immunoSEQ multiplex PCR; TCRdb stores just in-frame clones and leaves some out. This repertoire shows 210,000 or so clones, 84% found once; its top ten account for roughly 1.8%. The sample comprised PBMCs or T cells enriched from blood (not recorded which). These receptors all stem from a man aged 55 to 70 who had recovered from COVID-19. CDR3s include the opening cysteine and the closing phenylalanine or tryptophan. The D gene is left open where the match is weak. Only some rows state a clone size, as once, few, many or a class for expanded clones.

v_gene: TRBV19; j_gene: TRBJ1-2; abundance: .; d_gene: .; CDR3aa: CASSQRDYGYTF; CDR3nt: TGTGCCAGTAGTCAGAGGGACTATGGCTACACCTTC
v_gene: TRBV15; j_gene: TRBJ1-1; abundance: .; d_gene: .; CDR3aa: CATSRAHMNTEAFF; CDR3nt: TGTGCCACCAGCAGAGCACACATGAACACTGAAGCTTTCTTT
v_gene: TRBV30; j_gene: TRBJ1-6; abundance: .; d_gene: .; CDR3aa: CAWSRGQGSNSPLHF; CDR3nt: TGTGCCTGGAGTCGGGGTCAGGGGTCTAATTCACCCCTCCACTTT
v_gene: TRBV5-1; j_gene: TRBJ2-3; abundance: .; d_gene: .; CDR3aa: CASSPGTGTDTQYF; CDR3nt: TGCGCCAGCAGCCCCGGGACTGGCACAGATACGCAGTATTTT
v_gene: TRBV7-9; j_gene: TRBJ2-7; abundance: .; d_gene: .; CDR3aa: CASSLTVQDSYEQYF; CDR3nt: TGTGCCAGCAGCTTAACTGTCCAGGACTCCTACGAGCAGTACTTC
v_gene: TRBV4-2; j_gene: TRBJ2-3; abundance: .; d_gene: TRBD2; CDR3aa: CASSQVASGVSTDTQYF; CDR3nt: TGTGCCAGCAGCCAAGTGGCTAGCGGGGTTAGCACAGATACGCAGTATTTT
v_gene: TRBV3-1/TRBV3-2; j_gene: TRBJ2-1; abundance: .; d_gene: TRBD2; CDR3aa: CASSQGLAGGILHEQFF; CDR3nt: TGTGCCAGCAGCCAAGGACTAGCGGGGGGGATACTGCATGAGCAGTTCTTC
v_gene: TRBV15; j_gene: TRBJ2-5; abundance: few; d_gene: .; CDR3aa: CATSRAARGGDGETQYF; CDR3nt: TGTGCCACCAGCAGAGCAGCCCGGGGCGGGGACGGGGAGACCCAGTACTTC
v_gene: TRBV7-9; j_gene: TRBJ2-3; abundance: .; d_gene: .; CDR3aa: CASSLLSDTQYF; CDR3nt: TGTGCCAGCAGCTTATTATCAGATACGCAGTATTTT
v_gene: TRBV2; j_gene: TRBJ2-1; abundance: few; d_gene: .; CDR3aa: CAFLRTHLNEQFF; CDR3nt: TGTGCCTTCCTACGGACTCATCTGAATGAGCAGTTCTTC
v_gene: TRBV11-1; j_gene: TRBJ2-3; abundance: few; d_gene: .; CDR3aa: CASSLNFGPDTQYF; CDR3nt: TGTGCCAGCAGCTTAAATTTTGGGCCAGATACGCAGTATTTT
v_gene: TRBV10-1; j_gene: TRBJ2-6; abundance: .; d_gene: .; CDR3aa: CASSDVSAGANVLTF; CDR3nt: TGCGCCAGCAGTGACGTTAGCGCTGGGGCCAACGTCCTGACTTTC
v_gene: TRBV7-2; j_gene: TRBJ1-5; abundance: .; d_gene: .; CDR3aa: CASSRGALSNQPQHF; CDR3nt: TGTGCCAGCAGCCGCGGGGCGTTGAGCAATCAGCCCCAGCATTTT
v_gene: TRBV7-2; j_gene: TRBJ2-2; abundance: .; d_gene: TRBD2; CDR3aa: CASSLESGAGNTGELFF; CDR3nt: TGTGCCAGCAGCTTAGAAAGCGGGGCCGGGAACACCGGGGAGCTGTTTTTT
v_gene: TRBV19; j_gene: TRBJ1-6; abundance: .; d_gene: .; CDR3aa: CASSAGFSSPLHF; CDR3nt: TGTGCCAGTAGTGCAGGGTTTAGTTCACCCCTCCACTTT
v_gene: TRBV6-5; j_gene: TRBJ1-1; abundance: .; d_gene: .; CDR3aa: CASSLRPAGNTEAFF; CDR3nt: TGTGCCAGCAGTCTCAGACCGGCGGGGAACACTGAAGCTTTCTTT
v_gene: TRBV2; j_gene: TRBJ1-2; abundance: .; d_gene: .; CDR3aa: CASSHPNYGYTF; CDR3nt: TGTGCCAGCAGTCATCCTAACTATGGCTACACCTTC
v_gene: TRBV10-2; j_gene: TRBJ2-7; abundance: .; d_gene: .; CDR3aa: CASSETGGSYEQYF; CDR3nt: TGCGCCAGCAGTGAAACAGGCGGCTCCTACGAGCAGTACTTC
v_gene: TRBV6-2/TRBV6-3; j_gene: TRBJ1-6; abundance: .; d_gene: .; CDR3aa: CASSYDFNSPLHF; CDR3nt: TGTGCCAGCAGTTACGACTTTAATTCACCCCTCCACTTT
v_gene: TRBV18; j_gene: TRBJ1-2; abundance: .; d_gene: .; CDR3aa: CASSPGQFYGYTF; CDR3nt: TGTGCCAGCTCACCTGGGCAGTTCTATGGCTACACCTTC
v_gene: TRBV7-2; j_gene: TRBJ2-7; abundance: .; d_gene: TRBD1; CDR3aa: CASKTGGSYEQYF; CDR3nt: TGTGCCAGCAAAACAGGGGGCTCCTACGAGCAGTACTTC
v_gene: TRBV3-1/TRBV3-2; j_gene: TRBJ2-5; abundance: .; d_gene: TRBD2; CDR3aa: CASMLLAGGYQETQYF; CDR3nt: TGTGCCAGCATGTTACTAGCGGGGGGGTACCAAGAGACCCAGTACTTC
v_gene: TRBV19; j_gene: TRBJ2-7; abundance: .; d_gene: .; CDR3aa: CASSATPDRSSYEQYF; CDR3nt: TGTGCCAGTAGTGCAACCCCAGACAGGTCCTCCTACGAGCAGTACTTC
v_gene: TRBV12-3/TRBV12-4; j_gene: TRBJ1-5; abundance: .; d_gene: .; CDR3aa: CASSFGEDQPQHF; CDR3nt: TGTGCCAGCAGTTTCGGAGAAGATCAGCCCCAGCATTTT
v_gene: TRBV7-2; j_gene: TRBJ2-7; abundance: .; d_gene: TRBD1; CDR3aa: CASSLDRTGTEQYF; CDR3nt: TGTGCCAGCAGCTTAGACCGGACAGGGACCGAGCAGTACTTC
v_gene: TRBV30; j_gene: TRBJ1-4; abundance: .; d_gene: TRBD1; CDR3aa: CAWSRTRGRGEKLFF; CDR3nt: TGTGCCTGGAGTCGTACCAGGGGGCGGGGGGAAAAACTGTTTTTT
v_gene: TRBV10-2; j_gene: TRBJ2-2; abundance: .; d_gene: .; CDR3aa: CASSLGRVNTGELFF; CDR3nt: TGCGCCAGCAGTTTAGGCAGGGTGAACACCGGGGAGCTGTTTTTT
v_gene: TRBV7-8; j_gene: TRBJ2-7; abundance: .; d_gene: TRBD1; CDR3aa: CASSSGTGVYFEQYF; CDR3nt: TGTGCCAGCAGCTCCGGGACAGGGGTCTACTTCGAGCAGTACTTC
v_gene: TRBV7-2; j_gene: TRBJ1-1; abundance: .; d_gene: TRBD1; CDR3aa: CASSLAFQGVTEAFF; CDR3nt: TGTGCCAGCAGCTTAGCGTTTCAGGGGGTAACTGAAGCTTTCTTT
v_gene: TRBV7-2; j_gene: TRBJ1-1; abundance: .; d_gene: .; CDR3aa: CASSQSNTEAFF; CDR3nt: TGTGCCAGCAGCCAGTCGAACACTGAAGCTTTCTTT
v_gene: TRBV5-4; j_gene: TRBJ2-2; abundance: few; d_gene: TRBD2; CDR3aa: CASSLYSSGGPNTGELFF; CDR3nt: TGTGCCAGCAGCTTGTACTCTAGCGGGGGGCCGAACACCGGGGAGCTGTTTTTT
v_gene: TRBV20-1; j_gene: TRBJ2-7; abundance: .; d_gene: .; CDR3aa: CSARDSAAEYF; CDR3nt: TGCAGTGCTAGAGATTCAGCGGCGGAGTACTTC
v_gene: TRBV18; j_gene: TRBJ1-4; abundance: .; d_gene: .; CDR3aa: CASSPGGQATNEKLFF; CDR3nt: TGTGCCAGCTCACCCGGTGGCCAGGCAACTAATGAAAAACTGTTTTTT
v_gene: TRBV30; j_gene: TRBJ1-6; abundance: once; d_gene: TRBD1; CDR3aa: CAWKLDRGNSPLHF; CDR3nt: TGTGCCTGGAAGCTTGACAGGGGGAATTCACCCCTCCACTTT
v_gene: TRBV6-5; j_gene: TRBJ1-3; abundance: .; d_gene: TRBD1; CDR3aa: CASSYDDRAGNTIYF; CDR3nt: TGTGCCAGCAGTTACGACGACAGGGCTGGAAACACCATATATTTT
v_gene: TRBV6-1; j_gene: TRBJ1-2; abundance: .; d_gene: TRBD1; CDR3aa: CASSERDRGGYTF; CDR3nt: TGTGCCAGCAGTGAACGGGACAGGGGCGGCTACACCTTC
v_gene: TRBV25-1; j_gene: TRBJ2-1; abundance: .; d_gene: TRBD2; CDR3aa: CASSDLAGYNEQFF; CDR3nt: TGTGCCAGCAGTGATCTAGCGGGGTACAATGAGCAGTTCTTC
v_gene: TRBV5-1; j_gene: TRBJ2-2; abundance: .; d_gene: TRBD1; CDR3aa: CASSFKGQGDGELFF; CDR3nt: TGCGCCAGCAGCTTCAAGGGACAGGGTGACGGGGAGCTGTTTTTT
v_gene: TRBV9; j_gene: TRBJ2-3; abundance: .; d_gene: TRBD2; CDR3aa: CASSVAAGGQEGTDTQYF; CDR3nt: TGTGCCAGCAGCGTAGCAGCGGGGGGGCAAGAGGGCACAGATACGCAGTATTTT
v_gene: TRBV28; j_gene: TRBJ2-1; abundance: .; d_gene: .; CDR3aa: CASSPGGTRDNEQFF; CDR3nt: TGTGCCAGCAGTCCTGGGGGGACTCGGGACAATGAGCAGTTCTTC
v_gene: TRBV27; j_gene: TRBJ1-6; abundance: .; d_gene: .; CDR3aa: CASSLRQQSPLHF; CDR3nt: TGTGCCAGCAGTCTCCGACAGCAATCACCCCTCCACTTT
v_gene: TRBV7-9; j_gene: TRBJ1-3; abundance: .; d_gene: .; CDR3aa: CASSLSTGTLLSGNTIYF; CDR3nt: TGTGCCAGCAGCTTATCCACAGGAACCCTTCTCTCTGGAAACACCATATATTTT
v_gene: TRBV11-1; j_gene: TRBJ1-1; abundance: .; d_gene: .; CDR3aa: CASSLMRVGEAFF; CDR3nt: TGTGCCAGCAGCTTAATGCGGGTTGGTGAAGCTTTCTTT
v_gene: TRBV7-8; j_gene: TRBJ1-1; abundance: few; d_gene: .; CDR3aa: CASSSFDSTSEAFF; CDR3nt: TGTGCCAGCAGCTCCTTCGACAGTACCTCTGAAGCTTTCTTT
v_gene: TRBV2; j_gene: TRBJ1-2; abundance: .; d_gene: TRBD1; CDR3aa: CAGTGTGFDGYTF; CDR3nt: TGTGCCGGTACCGGGACAGGGTTCGACGGCTACACCTTC
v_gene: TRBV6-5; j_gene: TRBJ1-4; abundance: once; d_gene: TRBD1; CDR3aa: CASSYHRDSNEKLFF; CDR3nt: TGTGCCAGCAGCTACCACCGGGACAGCAATGAAAAACTGTTTTTT